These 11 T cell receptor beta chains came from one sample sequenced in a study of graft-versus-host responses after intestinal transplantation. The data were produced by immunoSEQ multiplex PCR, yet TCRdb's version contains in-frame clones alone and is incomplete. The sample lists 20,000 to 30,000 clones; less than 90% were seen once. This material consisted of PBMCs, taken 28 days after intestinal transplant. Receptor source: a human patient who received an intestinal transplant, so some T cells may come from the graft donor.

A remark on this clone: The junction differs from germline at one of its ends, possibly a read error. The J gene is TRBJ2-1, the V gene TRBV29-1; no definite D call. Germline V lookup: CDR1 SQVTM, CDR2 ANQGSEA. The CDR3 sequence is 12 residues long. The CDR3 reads CSAGLAYNEQLF. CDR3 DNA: TGCAGCGCCGGGCTTGCGTACAATGAGCAGCTCTTC.

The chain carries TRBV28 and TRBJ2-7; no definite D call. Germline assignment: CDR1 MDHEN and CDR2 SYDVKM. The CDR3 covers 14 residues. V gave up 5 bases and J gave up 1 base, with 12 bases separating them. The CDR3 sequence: CASSLDTPSYEQYF. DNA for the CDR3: TGTGCCAGCAGTCTAGATACCCCTTCCTACGAGCAGTACTTC. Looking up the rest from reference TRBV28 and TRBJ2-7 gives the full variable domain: DVKVTQSSRYLVKRTGEKVFLECVQDMDHENMFWYRQDPGLGLRLIYFSYDVKMKEKGDIPEGYSVSREKKERFSLILESASTNQTSMYLCASSLDTPSYEQYFGPGTRLTVT.

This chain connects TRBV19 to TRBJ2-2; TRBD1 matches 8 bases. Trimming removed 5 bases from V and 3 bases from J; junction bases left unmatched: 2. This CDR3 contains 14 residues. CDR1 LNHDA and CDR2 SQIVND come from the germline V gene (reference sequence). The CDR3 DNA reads TGTGCCAGTAGTTCGGACAGGGACACCGGGGAGCTGTTTTTT. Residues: CASSSDRDTGELFF. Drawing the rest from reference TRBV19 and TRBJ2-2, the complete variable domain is DGGITQSPKYLFRKEGQNVTLSCEQNLNHDAMYWYRQDPGQGLRLIYYSQIVNDFQKGDIAEGYSVSREKKESFPLTVTSAQKNPTAFYLCASSSDRDTGELFFGEGSRLTVL.

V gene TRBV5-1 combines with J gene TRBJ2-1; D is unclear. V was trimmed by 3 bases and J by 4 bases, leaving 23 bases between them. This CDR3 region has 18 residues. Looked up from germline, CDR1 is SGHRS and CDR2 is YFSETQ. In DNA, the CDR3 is TGCGCCAGCAGCTCGCCCCCGAGGTCGTCAGTAGAGTACAATGAGCAGTTCTTC. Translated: CASSSPPRSSVEYNEQFF.

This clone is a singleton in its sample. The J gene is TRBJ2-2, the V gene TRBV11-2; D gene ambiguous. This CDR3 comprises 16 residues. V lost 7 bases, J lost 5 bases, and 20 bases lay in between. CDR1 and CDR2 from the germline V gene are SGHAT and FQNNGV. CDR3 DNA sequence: TGTGCCAGCACCCCGAAAGCTGTCCGGGTAACCGGGGAGCTGTTTTTT. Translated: CASTPKAVRVTGELFF.

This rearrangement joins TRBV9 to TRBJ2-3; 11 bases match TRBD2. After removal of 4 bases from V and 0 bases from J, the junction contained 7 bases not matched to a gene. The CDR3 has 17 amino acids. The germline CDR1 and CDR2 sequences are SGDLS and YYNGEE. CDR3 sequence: CASSPAWTSGSTDTQYF. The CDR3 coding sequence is TGTGCCAGCAGCCCAGCCTGGACTAGCGGGAGCACAGATACGCAGTATTTT.

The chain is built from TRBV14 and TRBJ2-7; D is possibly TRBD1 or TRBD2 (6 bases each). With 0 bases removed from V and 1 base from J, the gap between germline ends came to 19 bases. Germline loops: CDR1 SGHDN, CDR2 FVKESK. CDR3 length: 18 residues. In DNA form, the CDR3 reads TGTGCCAGCAGCCAAGAGGTCGGATGGGGGGACACATCCTACGAGCAGTACTTC. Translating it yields CASSQEVGWGDTSYEQYF.

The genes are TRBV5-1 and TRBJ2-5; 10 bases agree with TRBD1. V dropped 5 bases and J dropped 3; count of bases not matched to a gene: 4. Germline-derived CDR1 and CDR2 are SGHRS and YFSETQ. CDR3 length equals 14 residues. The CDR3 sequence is CASRLGTGEETQYF. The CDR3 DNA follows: TGCGCCAGCAGGCTGGGGACAGGGGAAGAGACCCAGTACTTC.

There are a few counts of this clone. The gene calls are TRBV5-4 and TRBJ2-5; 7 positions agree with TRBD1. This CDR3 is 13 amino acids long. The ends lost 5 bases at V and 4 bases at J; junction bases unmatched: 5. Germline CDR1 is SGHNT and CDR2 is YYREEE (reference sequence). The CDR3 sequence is CASRTRGLETQYF. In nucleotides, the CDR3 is TGTGCCAGCAGAACAAGGGGGCTAGAGACCCAGTACTTC.

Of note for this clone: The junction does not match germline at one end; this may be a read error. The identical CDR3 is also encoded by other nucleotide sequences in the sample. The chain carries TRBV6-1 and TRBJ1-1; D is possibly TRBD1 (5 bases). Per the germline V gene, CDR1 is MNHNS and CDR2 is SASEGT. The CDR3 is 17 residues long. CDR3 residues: CASSEQGREGWLTEAFF. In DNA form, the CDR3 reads TGTGCCAGCAGTGAACAAGGCAGGGAGGGGTGGCTCACTGAAGCCTTCTTT.

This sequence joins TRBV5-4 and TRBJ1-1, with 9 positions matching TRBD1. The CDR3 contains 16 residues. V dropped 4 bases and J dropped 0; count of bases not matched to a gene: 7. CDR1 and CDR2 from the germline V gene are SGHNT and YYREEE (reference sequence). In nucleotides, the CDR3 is TGTGCCAGCAGCACAGGGGGCTTGGGGATGAACACTGAAGCTTTCTTT. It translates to CASSTGGLGMNTEAFF.